This TCR beta chain came from a study of response to subunit inactivated influenza vaccine. Study observations and caveats: Only a handful of new T cells, the authors suggested, are recruited with each seasonal influenza vaccination.

On this clonotype: Its antigen is not identified.

V shed 1 base and J 7 bases; nucleotides not matched to a gene: 8. This CDR3 is 16 amino acids long. Per the germline V gene, CDR1 is SGHAT and CDR2 is FQNNGV. TCRdb called the RT-PCR reads again in MiXCR, with one record for every CDR3 protein. The top ten clones hold over 8.5% of a sample with 500,000 to 750,000 distinct CDR3 sequences, roughly 15% of them seen once. The material sequenced was PBMCs from blood, taken roughly 13 days after vaccination. The chain recombines TRBV11-2 with TRBJ1-5; 9 bases align to TRBD1. This receptor was obtained from a man aged 45 to 65 who received an inactivated influenza vaccine. This chain's CDR3 is CASSLGGTGNYQPQHF. CDR3 sequence (DNA): TGTGCCAGCAGCTTAGGCGGGACAGGGAATTACCAGCCCCAGCATTTT.